The T cell receptor (beta chain) described here comes from a study of CXCR3-negative and CXCR3-positive naive CD8 T cells (dated by TCRdb to about 2019). Background on the whole study: In total, some 140 million TRB reads were obtained, corresponding to roughly 1.5 +/- 0.3 million reads per library. The TRBV-TRBJ cluster analysis covered naive subsets from about 5 donors and memory cells from 3 donors. The diversity and physicochemical repertoire analyses included 11 donors pooled from two independent experiments.

As regards this clonotype: Its antigen has not been determined.

Instrument on record: NextSeq 550. The Human TCR Profiling Kit (MiLaboratory) was used to prepare UMI-labeled 5' RACE TRB cDNA libraries. The full amount of extracted RNA was used for cDNA synthesis, and the full amount of resulting cDNA was used for PCR amplification. Libraries were prepared in parallel with an identical number of PCR cycles. Under the source paper's analysis protocol: With a requirement of at least two reads per UMI, MIGEC and MiXCR extracted about 50,000 +/- 10,000 unique UMI-labeled TRB cDNA molecules per library. On average, each library contained approximately 40,000 +/- 10,000 functional in-frame TRB CDR3 nucleotide clonotypes without stop codons. Diversity metrics, including normalized Shannon-Wiener and Chao1, were computed in VDJtools after downsampling to 5000 UMI-labeled TRB molecules per sample. VDJtools was used to calculate clonotype-size-weighted physicochemical properties of the central five CDR3 residues, namely interaction energy, strength, volume and Kidera factor 4. Based on TCRdb reprocessing of the reads, there is one entry per CDR3 protein sequence, and DNA is missing. The authors' filters were not applied to this entry. This sample's table contains tens of thousands of distinct CDR3 sequences. Approximately 1.5% of the sample belongs to the ten largest clones.

From the germline V gene (reference sequence), CDR1 is SEHNR and CDR2 is FQNEAQ. There are 15 amino acids in the CDR3, from cysteine to phenylalanine inclusive. No coding sequence is recorded. Results the study describes overall, beyond this receptor: Compared with CXCR3-negative naive cells, CXCR3-positive naive cells had TRB CDR3s with higher hydrophobicity (lower Kidera factor 4), lower energy, and higher strength and volume indices. TRBV-TRBJ usage was similar between naive CXCR3-negative and CXCR3-positive cells from the same donor, while memory cells showed distinct patterns. Repertoire diversity was comparably high in both naive subsets but much lower in memory CD8+ T cells. Surface CD5, linked to self-reactivity in mice, was comparable between naive subsets; TCR interaction strength was therefore also inferred from TRB CDR3 physicochemical properties. Freshly isolated PBMCs were used for most assays because CXCR3 expression partially decreased after cryopreservation.

Each CD8+ T cell subset was flow-sorted in triplicate, with roughly 310,000 cells per subset placed directly into RLT lysis buffer. Naive CD8+ T cells were defined stringently as CD45RO-CCR7+CD27+CD95- to exclude memory contaminants. Standard density gradient centrifugation was used to isolate peripheral blood mononuclear cells from buffy coats. A FACSAria III was used to flow-sort naive CD8+ T cells into CXCR3-negative and CXCR3-positive populations. An RNeasy Mini Kit was used to extract total RNA from the sorted cells. The TCR was taken from a human donor in good health. Some clones in this sample may be carry-over from other donors' samples. The sequenced sample consisted of naive CXCR3- CD8+ T cells from blood. Read against the paper, the sample's cell subset or site label means: CD45RO-CCR7+CD27+CD95- naive CD8+ T cells lacking CXCR3 (TNR3-). The V gene is TRBV7-9 and the J gene is TRBJ1-6; there is no DNA to check the TCRdb D call of TRBD1. For the CDR3, the sequence is CASSLGAGENSPLHF. With all but the CDR3 taken from the reference TRBV7-9 and TRBJ1-6 genes, the full variable domain is: DTGVSQNPRHKITKRGQNVTFRCDPISEHNRLYWYRQTLGQGPEFLTYFQNEAQLEKSRLLSDRFSAERPKGSFSTLEIQRTEQGDSAMYLCASSLGAGENSPLHFGNGTRLTVT.